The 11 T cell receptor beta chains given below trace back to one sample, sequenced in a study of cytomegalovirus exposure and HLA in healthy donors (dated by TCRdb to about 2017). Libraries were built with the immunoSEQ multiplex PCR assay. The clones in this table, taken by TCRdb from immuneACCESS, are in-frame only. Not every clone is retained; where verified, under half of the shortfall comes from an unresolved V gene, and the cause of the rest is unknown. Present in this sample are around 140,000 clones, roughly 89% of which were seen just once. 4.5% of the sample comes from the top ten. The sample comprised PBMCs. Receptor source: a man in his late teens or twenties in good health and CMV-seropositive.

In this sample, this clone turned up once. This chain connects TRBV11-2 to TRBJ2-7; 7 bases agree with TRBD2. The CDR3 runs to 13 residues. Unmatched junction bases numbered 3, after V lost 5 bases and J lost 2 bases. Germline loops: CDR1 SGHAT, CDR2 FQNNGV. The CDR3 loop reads CASSPSGPYEQYF. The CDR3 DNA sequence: TGTGCCAGCAGCCCTAGCGGACCCTACGAGCAGTACTTC.

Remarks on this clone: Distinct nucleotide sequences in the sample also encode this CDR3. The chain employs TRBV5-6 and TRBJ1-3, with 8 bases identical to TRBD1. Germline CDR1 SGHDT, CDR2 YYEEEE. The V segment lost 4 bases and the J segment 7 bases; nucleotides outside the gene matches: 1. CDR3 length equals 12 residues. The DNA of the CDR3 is TGTGCCAGCAGCCGGACAGGGAACACCATATATTTT. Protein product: CASSRTGNTIYF.

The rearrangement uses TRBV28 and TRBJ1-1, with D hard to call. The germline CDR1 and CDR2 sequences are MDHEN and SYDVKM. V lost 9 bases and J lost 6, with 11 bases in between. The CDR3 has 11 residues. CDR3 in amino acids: CASWRRPEAFF. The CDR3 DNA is TGTGCCAGTTGGAGGCGACCTGAAGCTTTCTTT.

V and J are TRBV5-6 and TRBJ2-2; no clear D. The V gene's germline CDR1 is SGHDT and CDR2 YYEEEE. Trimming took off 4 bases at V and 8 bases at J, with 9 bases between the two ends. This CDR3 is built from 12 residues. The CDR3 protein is CASSSPSGELFF. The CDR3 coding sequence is TGTGCCAGCAGCAGCCCGTCGGGGGAGCTGTTTTTT.

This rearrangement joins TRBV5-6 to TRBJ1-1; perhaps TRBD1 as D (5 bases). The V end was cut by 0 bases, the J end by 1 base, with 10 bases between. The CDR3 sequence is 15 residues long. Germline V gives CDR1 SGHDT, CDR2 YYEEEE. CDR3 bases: TGTGCCAGCAGCTTGGCCCGGGGGGAGAACACTGAAGCTTTCTTT. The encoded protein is CASSLARGENTEAFF.

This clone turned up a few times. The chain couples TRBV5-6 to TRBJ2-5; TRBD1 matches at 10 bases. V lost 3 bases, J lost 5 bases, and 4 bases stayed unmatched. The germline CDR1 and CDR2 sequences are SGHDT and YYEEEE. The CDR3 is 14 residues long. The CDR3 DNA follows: TGTGCCAGCAGCTGGACAGGGGGAGGTGAGACCCAGTACTTC. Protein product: CASSWTGGGETQYF.

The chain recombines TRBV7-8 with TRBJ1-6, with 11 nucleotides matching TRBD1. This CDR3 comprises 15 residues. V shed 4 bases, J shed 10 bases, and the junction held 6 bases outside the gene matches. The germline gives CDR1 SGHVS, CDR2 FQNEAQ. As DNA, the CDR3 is TGTGCCAGCAGCTACCCGGGACAGGGGGGGTCACCCCTCCACTTT. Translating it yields CASSYPGQGGSPLHF.

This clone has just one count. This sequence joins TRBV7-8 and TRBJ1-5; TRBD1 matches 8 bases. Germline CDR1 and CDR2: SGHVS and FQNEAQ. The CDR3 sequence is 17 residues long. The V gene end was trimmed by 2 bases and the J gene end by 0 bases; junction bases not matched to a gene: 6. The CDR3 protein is CASSLTWGQDSNQPQHF. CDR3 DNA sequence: TGTGCCAGCAGCTTAACTTGGGGACAGGATAGCAATCAGCCCCAGCATTTT. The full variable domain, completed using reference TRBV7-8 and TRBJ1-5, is GAGVSQSPRYKVAKRGQDVALRCDPISGHVSLFWYQQALGQGPEFLTYFQNEAQLDKSGLPSDRFFAERPEGSVSTLKIQRTQQEDSAVYLCASSLTWGQDSNQPQHFGDGTRLSIL.

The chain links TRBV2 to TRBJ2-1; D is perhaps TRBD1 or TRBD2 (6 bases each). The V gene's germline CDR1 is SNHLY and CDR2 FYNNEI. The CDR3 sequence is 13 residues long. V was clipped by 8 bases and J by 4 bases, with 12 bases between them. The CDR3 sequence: CASCGGTYNEQFF. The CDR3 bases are TGTGCCAGCTGTGGGGGGACATACAATGAGCAGTTCTTC.

The CDR3 here is CASSPTGTKQYF. CDR3 nucleotide sequence: TGCGCCAGCAGCCCGACAGGGACGAAGCAGTACTTC. The gene calls are TRBV5-1 and TRBJ2-7; 7 bases agree with TRBD1. Germline CDR1 SGHRS, CDR2 YFSETQ. CDR3 length: 12 residues. Unmatched junction bases numbered 6, after V lost 4 bases and J lost 8 bases.

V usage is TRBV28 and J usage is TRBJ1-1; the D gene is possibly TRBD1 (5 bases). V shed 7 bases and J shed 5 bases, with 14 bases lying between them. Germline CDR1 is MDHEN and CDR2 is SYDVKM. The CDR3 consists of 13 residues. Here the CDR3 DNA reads TGTGCCAGCACCCTCCCGCCAGGGACTGAAGCTTTCTTT. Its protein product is CASTLPPGTEAFF.